The entry that follows covers one TCR beta chain sequence. This CDR3 has 17 amino acids. The ends lost 2 bases at V and 3 bases at J; junction bases unmatched: 12. The germline V gene encodes CDR1 MNHEY and CDR2 SVGEGT. Assay: immunoSEQ multiplex PCR; the TCRdb copy retains only in-frame clones and omits some. The table lists just over 150,000 clones, approximately 96% of them singletons. The sample belongs to a study of control samples from healthy donors and cancer patients. The gene calls are TRBV6-2 or TRBV6-3 and TRBJ2-5; TRBD1 aligns across 7 bases. The sequenced sample consisted of blood. The origin of this receptor is a woman in her 40s in good health. DNA for the CDR3: TGTGCCAGCAGTTACAGCCCGGGACAGCCAGGGGAAGAGACCCAGTACTTC. It translates to CASSYSPGQPGEETQYF.